This T cell receptor (beta chain) was obtained from a study of T cells in Graves' hyperthyroidism and ophthalmopathy. The trim removed 5 bases at V and 7 bases at J, leaving 9 bases unmatched. CDR3 length equals 15 residues. Per germline, CDR1 DFQATT and CDR2 SNEGSKA (reference sequence). Details on this clonotype: Just one base apart from a much larger clone, this may be a read error.

It was RNA transcripts that yielded the amplified TCR beta CDR3 regions. The HTBI primer set drove a first-round RT-PCR of the TCR CDR3. MiXCR, applied by TCRdb to the multiplex PCR reads, yields one record per CDR3 protein. The sample holds approximately 870,000 distinct CDR3 sequences; more than 30% are singletons and the top ten take over 8%. V usage is TRBV20-1 and J usage is TRBJ1-6, with 9 bases that match TRBD1. This clonotype originated in a man between 18 and 29 years old with Graves' hyperthyroidism. Sequencing was carried out using blood. CDR3 bases: TGCAGTGCTGGAGTCCGACAGGGGGTGAATTCACCCCTCCACTTT. Its translation is CSAGVRQGVNSPLHF.